One and the same sample provided the 31 T cell receptor beta chains below, sequenced in a study of T cell responses to AZD1222 COVID-19 vaccine. The data were produced by immunoSEQ multiplex PCR, yet TCRdb's version contains in-frame clones alone and is incomplete. The profile shows some 170,000 clones, about 90% of them singletons. Sample: peripheral blood, taken 28 days after the second dose of the MenACWY control vaccine. The receptors shown here come from an adult who received the MenACWY meningococcal vaccine as a control.

This chain joins TRBV7-9 and TRBJ1-1, with D possibly TRBD1 on 5 matching bases. CDR1 and CDR2 (germline): SEHNR, FQNEAQ (reference sequence). The CDR3 totals 13 residues. V shed 2 bases and J shed 8 bases, with 12 bases lying between them. For the CDR3, the DNA is TGTGCCAGCAGCTTAACAGGACACCAGGAAGCTTTCTTT. It encodes CASSLTGHQEAFF.

The V call is TRBV3-1 (or the pseudogene TRBV3-2), the J call TRBJ1-3; 8 bases line up with TRBD1. V was pared by 4 bases and J by 0 bases, with 8 bases of the junction left unmatched. Germline V CDR1 and CDR2: LGHDT, YNNKEL (reference sequence). The CDR3 extends over 17 amino acids. CDR3 amino acids: CASSREGDRLSGNTIYF. The CDR3, as DNA: TGTGCCAGCAGCCGGGAAGGGGACAGGCTCTCTGGAAACACCATATATTTT.

The chain uses TRBV12-1 and TRBJ1-6. TRBV12-1 constitutes a pseudogene. CDR3 size: 11 residues. CDR3 loop: CASSSYSPLHF. In DNA, the CDR3 is TGTGCCAGCAGCTCGTATTCACCCCTCCACTTT.

The genes are TRBV7-3 and TRBJ1-5; D not certain. Germline assignment: CDR1 SGHTA and CDR2 FQGTGA. The V and J ends lost 5 bases and 3 bases respectively, with 8 bases between them. This CDR3 has 13 residues. DNA for the CDR3: TGTGCCAGCAGCCTGGACTACAATCAGCCCCAGCATTTT. Protein product: CASSLDYNQPQHF.

This clone was observed a single time. The chain links TRBV9 to TRBJ2-2; D is unclear. There are 14 residues in the CDR3. V lost 6 bases, J lost 6 bases, and 15 bases lay in between. Germline assignment: CDR1 SGDLS and CDR2 YYNGEE. The CDR3 protein is CASTDPRGPGELFF. The DNA of the CDR3 is TGTGCCAGCACTGACCCCCGAGGTCCCGGGGAGCTGTTTTTT.

V and J are TRBV4-3 and TRBJ1-5, with TRBD1 matching 10 bases. Germline loops: CDR1 LGHNA, CDR2 YSLEER. The CDR3 sequence is 15 residues long. V lost 5 bases to trimming and J lost 2 bases; unmatched junction nucleotides: 3. This chain's CDR3 is CASSSGQGGNQPQHF. CDR3 DNA: TGCGCCAGCAGCAGTGGACAGGGGGGCAATCAGCCCCAGCATTTT.

The chain employs TRBV19 and TRBJ1-5; D gene unclear. Germline V CDR1 and CDR2: LNHDA, SQIVND (reference sequence). V was shortened by 1 base and J by 3 bases, with 10 bases between the two germline ends. There are 15 residues in the CDR3. The CDR3 DNA is TGTGCCAGTAGTATAGTTAAGTCTCTCAATCAGCCCCAGCATTTT. It encodes CASSIVKSLNQPQHF.

The chain joins TRBV7-8 to TRBJ2-3; 15 bases line up with TRBD2. Germline V gene sequence: CDR1 SGHVS, CDR2 FQNEAQ. The trim removed 4 bases at V and 1 base at J, leaving 6 bases unmatched. The CDR3 runs to 18 residues. The CDR3, as DNA: TGTGCCAGCAGCTGGGGACTAGCGGGAGGCCTCGGCACAGATACGCAGTATTTT. It yields the protein CASSWGLAGGLGTDTQYF.

This clone came up once. The chain joins TRBV5-6 to TRBJ1-2; perhaps TRBD1 as D (6 bases). Deletions cut 4 bases from V and 6 bases from J, with 16 bases between. CDR3 size: 14 residues. Germline-derived CDR1 and CDR2 are SGHDT and YYEEEE. The CDR3 is CASSAHRVVHGYTF. CDR3 sequence (DNA): TGTGCCAGCAGCGCCCACAGGGTAGTTCATGGCTACACCTTC.

The genes are TRBV7-2 and TRBJ1-3, with D perhaps matching TRBD1 (6 bases). The ends were cut back, 7 bases at V and 0 bases at J, with 13 bases in the middle. CDR3 size: 15 residues. The germline V gene has CDR1 SGHTA and CDR2 FQGNSA. The DNA for the CDR3 is TGTGCCAGCAATACCCAGGGGATCTCTGGAAACACCATATATTTT. As protein: CASNTQGISGNTIYF.

The chain joins TRBV12-1 to TRBJ1-5; the table's D call, TRBD1, has no DNA check behind it. TRBV12-1 is deemed a pseudogene. The CDR3 is 19 residues long. This chain's CDR3 is CASSFPPGETSPVFQPQHF. Written as DNA, the CDR3 is TGTGCCAGCAGCTTTCCCCCAGGGGAAACCTCCCCGGTTTTCCAGCCCCAGCATTTT.

This chain connects TRBV7-2 to TRBJ2-2; perhaps TRBD1 as D (5 bases). Germline assignment: CDR1 SGHTA and CDR2 FQGNSA. This CDR3 contains 16 residues. Trimming pared 2 bases from V and 4 bases from J, leaving 14 bases between. CDR3 protein: CASSLIFRVPTGELFF. DNA for the CDR3: TGTGCCAGCAGCTTAATCTTCAGGGTGCCCACCGGGGAGCTGTTTTTT.

This clone was detected ten times or more. CDR3: CSAYRGGGLFF. The CDR3 DNA follows: TGCAGTGCCTACAGGGGGGGTGGACTGTTTTTT. The chain is built from TRBV20-1 and TRBJ1-4, with 8 nucleotides matching TRBD1. Unmatched junction bases numbered 7, after V lost 6 bases and J lost 13 bases. From germline, CDR1 is DFQATT and CDR2 SNEGSKA (reference sequence). The CDR3 spans 11 residues.

The sample holds one count of this clone. Written as DNA, the CDR3 is TGTGCCAGCAGTCCCCGGCGGGGCTCCTACGAGCAGTACTTC. This gives the protein CASSPRRGSYEQYF. This chain links TRBV6-2 or TRBV6-3 with TRBJ2-7, with D possibly being TRBD2 (6 bases). Trimming removed 5 bases at V and 0 bases at J, with 11 bases between. The CDR3 consists of 14 residues. Germline V gene sequence: CDR1 MNHEY, CDR2 SVGEGT.

The CDR3: CAISPTGSTGELFF. CDR3 bases: TGTGCCATCAGCCCGACAGGGTCCACCGGGGAGCTGTTTTTT. The chain recombines TRBV10-3 with TRBJ2-2, with 7 nucleotides matching TRBD1. The germline gives CDR1 ENHRY, CDR2 SYGVKD. The junction had 5 bases not matched to a gene; V was cut back by 6 bases and J by 4 bases. CDR3 size: 14 residues.

The gene calls are TRBV7-3 and TRBJ2-1, with TRBD1 identical over 11 bases. The length of the CDR3 is 17 residues. Germline V gene sequence: CDR1 SGHTA, CDR2 FQGTGA. V gave up 1 base and J gave up 5 bases; unmatched junction bases: 7. For the CDR3, the DNA is TGTGCCAGCAGCTTAAGGAATCGGGACAGGGGGGACAATGAGCAGTTCTTC. It encodes CASSLRNRDRGDNEQFF.

The CDR3 bases are TGTGCCAGCATCTCTTTGTTTGGTGGCTACACCTTC. It translates to CASISLFGGYTF. V gene TRBV28 combines with J gene TRBJ1-2; no reliable D call. There are 12 residues in the CDR3. The germline CDR1 and CDR2 sequences are MDHEN and SYDVKM. With 7 bases removed from V and 7 bases from J, the gap between germline ends came to 13 bases.

The V and J genes are TRBV28 and TRBJ2-7; a weak D match, TRBD2 (6 bases). The CDR3 spans 12 residues. The V end was cut by 6 bases, the J end by 6 bases, with 12 bases between. Germline-derived CDR1 and CDR2 are MDHEN and SYDVKM. This CDR3 reads CASSHTSSEQYF. The CDR3 region has the DNA TGTGCCAGCAGCCATACTAGCTCCGAGCAGTACTTC.

The rearrangement uses TRBV11-3 and TRBJ1-1, with unresolved D. From germline, CDR1 is SGHNT and CDR2 YENEEA. Trimming removed 0 bases at V and 1 base at J, with 9 bases between. CDR3 length: 15 residues. The CDR3 loop reads CASSLDNTGNTEAFF. DNA for the CDR3: TGTGCCAGCAGCTTAGATAACACGGGGAACACTGAAGCTTTCTTT.

Comment on this clone: Other DNA sequences in the same sample also yield this CDR3. The gene calls are TRBV20-1 and TRBJ1-5; D gene unclear. The CDR3 extends over 10 amino acids. The V end lost 3 bases, the J end lost 6 bases, and 3 bases lay between the germline ends. Germline values: CDR1 DFQATT, CDR2 SNEGSKA (reference sequence). The CDR3 is CSASSQPQHF. For the CDR3, the DNA is TGCAGTGCTAGTAGTCAGCCCCAGCATTTT.

The chain recombines TRBV7-2 with TRBJ2-1, with D perhaps given as TRBD1 or TRBD2 (5 bases each). Germline loops: CDR1 SGHTA, CDR2 FQGNSA. CDR3 length: 17 residues. V lost 0 bases and J lost 3, with 15 bases in between. CDR3 coding DNA: TGTGCCAGCAGCTTAGCTCTACTCCGGGACGGCTACAATGAGCAGTTCTTC. Its translation: CASSLALLRDGYNEQFF.

V usage is TRBV7-9 and J usage is TRBJ2-7, with a tentative D call TRBD2 (6 bases). The CDR3 consists of 14 residues. CDR1 is SEHNR and CDR2 is FQNEAQ in the germline V gene (reference sequence). Trimming shortened V by 4 bases and J by 2 bases, and 12 bases separated the two germline ends. CDR3 nucleotides: TGTGCCAGCAGCTCTTGGGACTCCCCCTACGAGCAGTACTTC. Translated, it gives CASSSWDSPYEQYF.

As for this clone: At the DNA level, this CDR3 is encoded by other sequences in the same sample as well. This chain connects TRBV28 to TRBJ1-5; 9 nucleotides agree with TRBD1. CDR1 is MDHEN and CDR2 is SYDVKM in the germline V gene. V shed 6 bases and J 4 bases; nucleotides not matched to a gene: 4. The CDR3 has 14 amino acids. The CDR3, as DNA: TGTGCCAGCAGCCCCGGGACAGGGAATCAGCCCCAGCATTTT. Protein: CASSPGTGNQPQHF. Based on the CDR3 plus reference TRBV28 and TRBJ1-5, the full variable domain is DVKVTQSSRYLVKRTGEKVFLECVQDMDHENMFWYRQDPGLGLRLIYFSYDVKMKEKGDIPEGYSVSREKKERFSLILESASTNQTSMYLCASSPGTGNQPQHFGDGTRLSIL.

The genes are TRBV6-5 and TRBJ2-7; possible D gene TRBD2, 6 bases. CDR1 MNHEY and CDR2 SVGAGI come from the germline V gene. CDR3 size: 14 residues. V was cut by 6 bases and J by 0 bases, with 12 bases left in between. The DNA of the CDR3 is TGTGCCAGCAGCCCCCCGGAGGGCTCCTACGAGCAGTACTTC. Its protein is CASSPPEGSYEQYF.

This rearrangement joins TRBV28 to TRBJ1-5; the match to TRBD1 covers 7 bases. J was trimmed by 6 bases and V by 5 bases; bases with no gene match: 10. Germline CDR1 and CDR2: MDHEN and SYDVKM. The CDR3 runs 15 residues. The CDR3 nucleotides are TGTGCCAGCAGTGAACAGGGGCCACCCGGTCAGCCCCAGCATTTT. It codes for CASSEQGPPGQPQHF. The variable domain in full, completed from reference TRBV28 and TRBJ1-5, reads DVKVTQSSRYLVKRTGEKVFLECVQDMDHENMFWYRQDPGLGLRLIYFSYDVKMKEKGDIPEGYSVSREKKERFSLILESASTNQTSMYLCASSEQGPPGQPQHFGDGTRLSIL.

The chain recombines TRBV5-6 with TRBJ2-7, with D tentatively TRBD2 (5 bases). Germline lookup yields CDR1 SGHDT and CDR2 YYEEEE. V gave up 4 bases and J gave up 2 bases, with 10 bases separating them. CDR3 size: 13 residues. The DNA of the CDR3 is TGTGCCAGCAGCCGGACTGCCACCTACGAGCAGTACTTC. It encodes CASSRTATYEQYF.

This chain uses TRBV7-9 with TRBJ2-3, with D uncertain. This CDR3 comprises 12 residues. The V end was cut by 5 bases, the J end by 2 bases, with 5 bases between. Germline V gene sequence: CDR1 SEHNR, CDR2 FQNEAQ (reference sequence). This CDR3 reads CASSTYTDTQYF. DNA of the CDR3: TGTGCCAGCAGCACCTACACAGATACGCAGTATTTT. The full variable domain, rest sourced from reference TRBV7-9 and TRBJ2-3, is DTGVSQNPRHKITKRGQNVTFRCDPISEHNRLYWYRQTLGQGPEFLTYFQNEAQLEKSRLLSDRFSAERPKGSFSTLEIQRTEQGDSAMYLCASSTYTDTQYFGPGTRLTVL.

V and J are TRBV18 and TRBJ1-3; D uncertain. CDR1 is KGHSH and CDR2 is LQKENI in the germline V gene. V lost 4 bases and J 8 bases, leaving 9 bases between the germline ends. The CDR3 is 12 amino acids. CDR3 sequence: CASSLLPDTIYF. CDR3 bases: TGTGCCAGCTCACTACTACCGGACACCATATATTTT. Variable domain in full (rest from reference TRBV18 and TRBJ1-3): NAGVMQNPRHLVRRRGQEARLRCSPMKGHSHVYWYRQLPEEGLKFMVYLQKENIIDESGMPKERFSAEFPKEGPSILRIQQVVRGDSAAYFCASSLLPDTIYFGEGSWLTVV.

This CDR3 is CASSFRTEDNEQFF. CDR3 bases: TGTGCCAGCTCATTTAGGACAGAAGACAATGAGCAGTTCTTC. The genes are TRBV18 and TRBJ2-1; tentatively, D is TRBD1 (6 bases). The germline V gene encodes CDR1 KGHSH and CDR2 LQKENI. The germline V and J ends were trimmed by 5 bases and 5 bases, with 13 bases remaining between them. This CDR3 contains 14 residues.

This clone has a handful of counts. The gene calls are TRBV5-5 and TRBJ2-2; possibly TRBD1 for D (6 bases). Per germline, CDR1 SGHKS and CDR2 YYEKEE (reference sequence). The V gene lost 2 bases and the J gene lost 3 bases, with 17 bases spanning the gap. This CDR3 contains 17 residues. Here the CDR3 reads CASSFFRGTGYTGELFF. The CDR3 DNA reads TGTGCCAGCAGCTTTTTCCGGGGCACAGGGTACACCGGGGAGCTGTTTTTT.

This sequence joins TRBV7-9 and TRBJ1-4, with D perhaps matching TRBD1 (5 bases). Trimming shortened V by 1 base and J by 3 bases, and 9 bases separated the two germline ends. The V gene's germline CDR1 is SEHNR and CDR2 FQNEAQ (reference sequence). The CDR3 consists of 15 residues. Written as DNA, the CDR3 is TGTGCCAGCAGCTTAGTTGGGGGTCCTAATGAAAAACTGTTTTTT. Translation: CASSLVGGPNEKLFF.